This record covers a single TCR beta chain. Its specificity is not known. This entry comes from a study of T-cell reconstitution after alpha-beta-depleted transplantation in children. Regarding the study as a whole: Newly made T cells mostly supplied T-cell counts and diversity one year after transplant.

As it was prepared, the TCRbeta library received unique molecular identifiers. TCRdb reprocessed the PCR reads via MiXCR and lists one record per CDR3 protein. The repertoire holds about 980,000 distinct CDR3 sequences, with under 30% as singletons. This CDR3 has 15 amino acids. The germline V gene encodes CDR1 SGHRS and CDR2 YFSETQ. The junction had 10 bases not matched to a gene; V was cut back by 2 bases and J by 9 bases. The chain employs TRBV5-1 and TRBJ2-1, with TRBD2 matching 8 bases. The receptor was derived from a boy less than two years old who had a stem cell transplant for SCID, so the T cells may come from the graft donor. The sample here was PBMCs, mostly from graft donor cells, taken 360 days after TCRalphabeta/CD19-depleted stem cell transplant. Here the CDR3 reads CASSLMGTSFSEQFF. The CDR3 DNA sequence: TGCGCCAGCAGCTTAATGGGGACTAGTTTTTCTGAGCAGTTCTTC. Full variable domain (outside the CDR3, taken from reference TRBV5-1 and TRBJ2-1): KAGVTQTPRYLIKTRGQQVTLSCSPISGHRSVSWYQQTPGQGLQFLFEYFSETQRNKGNFPGRFSGRQFSNSRSEMNVSTLELGDSALYLCASSLMGTSFSEQFFGPGTRLTVL.